Shown below are 10 T cell receptor beta chains from a single sample sequenced in a study of blood T cell repertoires in COVID-19. Measured with immunoSEQ multiplex PCR; TCRdb has only the in-frame clones, and not every one. The sample lists 200,000 to 300,000 clones, approximately 88% occurring once. Specimen: PBMCs or T cells enriched from blood (not recorded which). The receptors come from a woman in her thirties or forties with acute COVID-19.

About this clone: An end of the junction does not agree with germline; a read error may underlie this. The chain uses TRBV10-3 and TRBJ2-3; TRBD2 matches at 13 bases. The CDR3 totals 16 residues. Germline V CDR1 and CDR2: ENHRY, SYGVKD. The DNA of the CDR3 is TGCGCCATCAGGAGGACTAGCGGGAGTCCCACAGATACGCAGTATTTT. As protein: CAIRRTSGSPTDTQYF.

The chain combines TRBV7-2 with TRBJ1-1, with D possibly matching TRBD1 (5 bases). There are 15 residues in the CDR3. CDR1 is SGHTA, CDR2 FQGNSA, per germline. The V and J ends lost 1 base and 4 bases respectively, with 13 bases between them. CDR3 DNA: TGTGCCAGCAGCTTAGTCACAGCAGGGCGCACTGAAGCTTTCTTT. Protein sequence: CASSLVTAGRTEAFF.

The chain has TRBV14 and TRBJ1-6; D is perhaps TRBD1 (6 bases). CDR3 length equals 16 residues. V lost 5 bases and J 9 bases, leaving 20 bases between the germline ends. The germline gives CDR1 SGHDN, CDR2 FVKESK. For the CDR3, the DNA is TGTGCCAGCAGCTTACGGGACACCCCTCAGGGTTCACCCCTCCACTTT. Translated, it gives CASSLRDTPQGSPLHF.

This sequence joins TRBV15 and TRBJ1-1; 9 nucleotides agree with TRBD1. V shed 7 bases and J 6 bases; nucleotides not matched to a gene: 9. The V gene's germline CDR1 is LNHNV and CDR2 YYDKDF (reference sequence). This CDR3 has 14 residues. CDR3 nucleotides: TGTGCCACCACCACAGGGACAGGGTTGGCTGAAGCTTTCTTT. It codes for CATTTGTGLAEAFF. Complete variable domain (other parts from reference TRBV15 and TRBJ1-1): DAMVIQNPRYQVTQFGKPVTLSCSQTLNHNVMYWYQQKSSQAPKLLFHYYDKDFNNEADTPDNFQSRRPNTSFCFLDIRSPGLGDTAMYLCATTTGTGLAEAFFGQGTRLTVV.

This clone was seen a handful of times. The chain links TRBV7-8 to TRBJ2-7; 8 bases align to TRBD1. From germline, CDR1 is SGHVS and CDR2 FQNEAQ. V lost 2 bases, J lost 2 bases, and 8 bases stayed unmatched. The CDR3 has 16 amino acids. The CDR3 DNA reads as TGTGCCAGCAGCTTAACCTTCGGGACAGGCACCTACGAGCAGTACTTC. Encoded protein: CASSLTFGTGTYEQYF.

The chain recombines TRBV7-9 with TRBJ2-5; D is ambiguous. Germline V gene sequence: CDR1 SEHNR, CDR2 FQNEAQ (reference sequence). The CDR3 length is 15 residues. V was cut by 4 bases and J by 3 bases, with 15 bases left in between. The CDR3 sequence is CASSSVGGAKETQYF. In DNA form, the CDR3 reads TGTGCCAGCAGCTCAGTTGGTGGAGCGAAAGAGACCCAGTACTTC.

J is TRBJ1-3 and V is TRBV5-6; D call uncertain. Trimming shortened V by 1 base and J by 0 bases, and 5 bases separated the two germline ends. CDR1 and CDR2 from the germline V gene are SGHDT and YYEEEE. The CDR3 contains 14 residues. CDR3 DNA: TGTGCCAGCAGCTTGAGGAGCTCTGGAAACACCATATATTTT. It specifies CASSLRSSGNTIYF.

The chain joins TRBV3-1 (or the pseudogene TRBV3-2) to TRBJ2-1; TRBD2 matches 7 bases. In germline, CDR1 is LGHDT, CDR2 YNNKEL (reference sequence). With 1 base clipped from V and 9 bases from J, the junction kept 9 bases outside the gene matches. The length of the CDR3 is 15 residues. The CDR3 reads CASSQGRRAGFEQFF. The CDR3 DNA is TGTGCCAGCAGCCAAGGAAGAAGAGCGGGGTTTGAGCAGTTCTTC.

The chain uses TRBV9 and TRBJ1-4, with TRBD1 matching over 10 bases. V trimming: 0 bases; J trimming: 7 bases; junction bases outside the gene matches: 3. The germline gives CDR1 SGDLS, CDR2 YYNGEE. The CDR3 length is 15 residues. The CDR3 sequence is CASSVGTGGAEKLFF. In DNA form, the CDR3 reads TGTGCCAGCAGCGTAGGGACAGGGGGGGCTGAAAAACTGTTTTTT.

The rearrangement joins TRBV9 to TRBJ1-3; tentatively, D is TRBD1 (6 bases). The V gene lost 4 bases and the J gene lost 4 bases, with 18 bases spanning the gap. CDR3 length equals 16 residues. In germline, CDR1 is SGDLS, CDR2 YYNGEE. The CDR3 sequence: CASSSTAGARGNTIYF. CDR3 in DNA: TGTGCCAGCAGCTCAACCGCAGGGGCGCGCGGAAACACCATATATTTT.